Below, one T cell receptor beta chain is given with its context. Its antigen is unidentified. This specimen belongs to a study of T-cell reconstitution after alpha-beta-depleted transplantation in children. Looked up from germline, CDR1 is SGHKS and CDR2 is YYEKEE (reference sequence). The V and J ends lost 1 base and 2 bases respectively, with 10 bases between them. This CDR3 region has 15 residues. This sample's TCRbeta library carried unique molecular identifier barcodes. Via MiXCR, TCRdb re-called the PCR reads, giving one row per CDR3 protein. This sample carries about 210,000 distinct CDR3 sequences, 17% of them seen once, and the ten largest clones take 40% to 50%. Study outcomes and limitations: As was reported, about two months after transplant, alpha-beta T cells came from several hundred expanded graft clones. Once a year had passed after transplant, T-cell counts and diversity came mostly from newly produced T cells. Surviving recipient T cells and thymic progenitors underlay high day-60 TCRbeta diversity in some patients.

The sequences come from PBMCs, mostly from graft donor cells, collected 360 days after TCRalphabeta/CD19-depleted stem cell transplant. The TCR was taken from a male patient under 10 years old who had a stem cell transplant for acute lymphoblastic leukemia, so the T cells may come from the graft donor. The chain couples TRBV5-5 to TRBJ1-5; possible D gene TRBD1, 5 bases. The CDR3 nucleotides read TGTGCCAGCAGCTTGTCGGGGCCGGGCAATCAGCCCCAGCATTTT. Translating gives CASSLSGPGNQPQHF.